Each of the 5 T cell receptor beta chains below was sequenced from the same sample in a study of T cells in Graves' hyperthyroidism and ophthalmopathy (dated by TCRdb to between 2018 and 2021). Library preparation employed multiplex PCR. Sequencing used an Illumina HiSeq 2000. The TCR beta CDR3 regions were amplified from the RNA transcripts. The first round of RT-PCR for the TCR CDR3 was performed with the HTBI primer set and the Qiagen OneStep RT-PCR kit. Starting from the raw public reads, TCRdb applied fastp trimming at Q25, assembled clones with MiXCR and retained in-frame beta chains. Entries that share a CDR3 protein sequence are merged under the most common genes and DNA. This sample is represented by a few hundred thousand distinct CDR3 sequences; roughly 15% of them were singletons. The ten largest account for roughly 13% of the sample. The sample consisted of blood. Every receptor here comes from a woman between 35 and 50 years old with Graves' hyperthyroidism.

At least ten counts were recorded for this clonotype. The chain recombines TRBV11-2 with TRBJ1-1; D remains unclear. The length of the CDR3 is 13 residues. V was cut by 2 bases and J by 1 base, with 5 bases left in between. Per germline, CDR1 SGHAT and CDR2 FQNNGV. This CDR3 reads CASSLHPNTEAFF. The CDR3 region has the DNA TGTGCCAGCAGCTTACACCCGAACACTGAAGCTTTCTTT.

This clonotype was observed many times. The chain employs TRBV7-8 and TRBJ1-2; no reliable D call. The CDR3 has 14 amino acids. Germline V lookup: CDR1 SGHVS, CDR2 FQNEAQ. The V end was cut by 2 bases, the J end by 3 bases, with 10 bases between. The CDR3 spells CASSLSVADYGYTF. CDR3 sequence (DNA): TGTGCCAGCAGCTTAAGTGTGGCAGACTATGGCTACACCTTC.

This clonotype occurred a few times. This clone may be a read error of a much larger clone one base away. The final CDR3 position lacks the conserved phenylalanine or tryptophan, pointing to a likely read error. CDR3 sequence: CASSSTGTSYEQYL. The CDR3 region has the DNA TGTGCCAGCAGCTCTACAGGGACCTCCTACGAGCAGTACCTC. The chain joins TRBV28 to TRBJ2-7; possible D gene TRBD1, 6 bases. The CDR3 is 14 residues long. Germline lookup yields CDR1 MDHEN and CDR2 SYDVKM. With 6 bases removed from V and 0 bases from J, the gap between germline ends came to 12 bases.

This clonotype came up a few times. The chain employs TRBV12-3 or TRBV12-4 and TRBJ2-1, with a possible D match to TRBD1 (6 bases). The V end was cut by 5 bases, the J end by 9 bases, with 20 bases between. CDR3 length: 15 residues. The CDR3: CASSLYTGFMAEQFF. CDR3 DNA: TGTGCCAGCAGTCTCTATACAGGGTTTATGGCTGAGCAGTTCTTC.

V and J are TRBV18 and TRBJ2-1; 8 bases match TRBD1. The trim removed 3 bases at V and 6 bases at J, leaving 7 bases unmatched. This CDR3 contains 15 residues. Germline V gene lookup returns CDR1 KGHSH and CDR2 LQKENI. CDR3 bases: TGTGCCAGCTCACCTGACAGGGGATTCGGCAATGAGCAGTTCTTC. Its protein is CASSPDRGFGNEQFF.